The 8 T cell receptor beta chains reported below all come from one sample, sequenced in a study of blood T cell repertoires in COVID-19. Assay used: immunoSEQ multiplex PCR; TCRdb lists only in-frame clones, some missing. Among roughly 400,000 clones, 88% were seen once, and the ten largest hold approximately 2%. Specimen: PBMCs or T cells enriched from blood (not recorded which). Source of these receptors: a woman in her 40s with acute COVID-19.

This clone was counted between two and nine times. The J gene is TRBJ1-2, the V gene TRBV30, with unresolved D. Trimming removed 3 bases at V and 3 bases at J, with 8 bases between. Per the germline V gene, CDR1 is GTSNPN and CDR2 is SVGIG (reference sequence). The CDR3 is made up of 12 amino acids. This chain's CDR3 is CAWRGSHYGYTF. Written as DNA, the CDR3 is TGTGCCTGGAGGGGCAGCCACTATGGCTACACCTTC.

The rearrangement links TRBV9 to TRBJ1-4; TRBD1 might be the D (5 bases). Deletions cut 0 bases from V and 5 bases from J, with 11 bases between. This CDR3 has 15 residues. Germline V CDR1 and CDR2: SGDLS, YYNGEE. CDR3 bases: TGTGCCAGCAGCGTAGGTAGACAGACGAATGAAAAACTGTTTTTT. Translating it yields CASSVGRQTNEKLFF.

The rearrangement joins TRBV19 to TRBJ1-2; D is unclear. This CDR3 has 14 residues. V was cut by 2 bases and J by 10 bases, with 17 bases left in between. Germline V gene data show CDR1 as LNHDA and CDR2 as SQIVND (reference sequence). In DNA, the CDR3 is TGTGCCAGTAGTATAACCACAGTCTCCTATTTCTACACCTTC. Protein product: CASSITTVSYFYTF.

This chain links TRBV2 with TRBJ1-1, with 9 positions matching TRBD1. Trimming at V came to 5 bases and at J to 4 bases, leaving 5 bases not matched to a gene. Germline V lookup: CDR1 SNHLY, CDR2 FYNNEI. The CDR3 is 14 amino acids. The CDR3 region has the DNA TGTGCCAGCAGTAAAGGGACAGGGCGCACTGAAGCTTTCTTT. Translation: CASSKGTGRTEAFF.

The V gene is TRBV11-2, the J gene TRBJ1-1; perhaps TRBD1 as D (6 bases). V was shortened by 4 bases and J by 5 bases, with 14 bases between the two germline ends. CDR1 and CDR2 (germline): SGHAT, FQNNGV. The CDR3 consists of 14 residues. The CDR3 loop reads CASSSRQVGTEAFF. The CDR3 region has the DNA TGTGCCAGCAGCTCCCGACAGGTTGGGACTGAAGCTTTCTTT.

The chain carries TRBV5-5 and TRBJ2-3, with unresolved D. The CDR3 length is 12 residues. V was cut by 3 bases and J by 3 bases, with 5 bases left in between. CDR1 and CDR2 (germline): SGHKS, YYEKEE (reference sequence). The CDR3 DNA follows: TGTGCCAGCAGCTCCGGGACAGATACGCAGTATTTT. Encoded protein: CASSSGTDTQYF.

The genes are TRBV12-5 and TRBJ1-5, with 7 nucleotides matching TRBD1. The CDR3 contains 16 residues. With V trimmed by 7 bases and J by 2 bases, 11 bases remained unmatched. Germline loops: CDR1 LGHNT, CDR2 FRNRAP. For the CDR3, the DNA is TGTGCTAGTGAAGACAACAGGGGTGGTCGCAATCAGCCCCAGCATTTT. It encodes CASEDNRGGRNQPQHF.

The V gene is TRBV18, the J gene TRBJ1-4, with D unclear. Germline-derived CDR1 and CDR2 are KGHSH and LQKENI. V lost 4 bases and J 6 bases, leaving 9 bases between the germline ends. This CDR3 is built from 13 residues. The CDR3 coding sequence is TGTGCCAGCTCACGAGGGAGGGATGAAAAACTGTTTTTT. Translated, it gives CASSRGRDEKLFF.